This T cell receptor (beta chain) was captured in a study of siplizumab effects on memory and regulatory T cells. Whole-study results and caveats: Treatment with siplizumab left mappable alloreactive CD4+ clones averaging nearly 70% Treg-derived, compared with roughly 26% in controls.

Germline lookup yields CDR1 SGHVS and CDR2 FQNEAQ. V gave up 2 bases and J gave up 3 bases, with 17 bases separating them. This CDR3 has 16 amino acids. Turning to this clone: Its antigen remains unidentified.

TCRdb's copy holds only in-frame clones and misses some; the assay was immunoSEQ multiplex PCR. The sample holds 100,000 or so clones, approximately 92% seen once. The chain links TRBV7-8 to TRBJ2-7, with a possible D match to TRBD2 (5 bases). Sequencing used CD4+ T cells sorted from blood. This TCR came from a human donor in good health. Some clones in this sample may be carry-over from other donors' samples. CDR3 amino acids: CASSLRPSEGSYEQYF. CDR3 coding DNA: TGTGCCAGCAGCTTAAGGCCTTCCGAGGGAAGCTACGAGCAGTACTTC.